This TCR beta chain was captured in a study of T cell responses to AZD1222 COVID-19 vaccine. At the level of the study: Timing groups of about 4 and about 12 weeks for second doses were pooled.

This CDR3 is 13 amino acids long. V shed 4 bases and J shed 4 bases, with 8 bases lying between them. Looked up from germline, CDR1 is ENHRY and CDR2 is SYGVKD. About this clone: Its antigen is unidentified.

Study-wide results and limits: Rises in breadth and depth of Spike-specific TCRs came after two AZD1222 doses.

The repertoire was sequenced with immunoSEQ multiplex PCR; TCRdb's copy has only in-frame clones and lacks some. The sample shows 95,000 to 150,000 clones, about 87% of them seen only once. The sample here was peripheral blood, taken on day 0 of AZD1222 vaccination. The J gene is TRBJ1-5, the V gene TRBV10-3; D gene unclear. The receptor's source is an adult in good health. This CDR3 reads CAISGAENQPQHF. In nucleotides, the CDR3 is TGTGCCATCAGTGGAGCGGAGAATCAGCCCCAGCATTTT.